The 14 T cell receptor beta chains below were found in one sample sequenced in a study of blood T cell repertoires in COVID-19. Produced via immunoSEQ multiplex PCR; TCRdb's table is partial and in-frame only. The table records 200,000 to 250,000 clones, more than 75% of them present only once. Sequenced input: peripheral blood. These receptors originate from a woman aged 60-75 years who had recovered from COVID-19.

CDR3 region: CASRQNTEAFF. The CDR3, as DNA: TGTGCCAGCAGACAGAACACTGAAGCTTTCTTT. J is TRBJ1-1 and V is TRBV6-5; no clear D gene. Germline-derived CDR1 and CDR2 are MNHEY and SVGAGI. V was shortened by 6 bases and J by 1 base, with 3 bases between the two germline ends. The CDR3 runs to 11 residues.

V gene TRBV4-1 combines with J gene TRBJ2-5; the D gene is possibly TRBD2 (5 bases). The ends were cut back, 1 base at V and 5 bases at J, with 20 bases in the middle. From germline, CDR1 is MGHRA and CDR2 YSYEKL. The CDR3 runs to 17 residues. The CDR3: CASSQGSFGELAETQYF. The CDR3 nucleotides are TGCGCCAGCAGCCAAGGGAGTTTCGGGGAGTTAGCCGAGACCCAGTACTTC.

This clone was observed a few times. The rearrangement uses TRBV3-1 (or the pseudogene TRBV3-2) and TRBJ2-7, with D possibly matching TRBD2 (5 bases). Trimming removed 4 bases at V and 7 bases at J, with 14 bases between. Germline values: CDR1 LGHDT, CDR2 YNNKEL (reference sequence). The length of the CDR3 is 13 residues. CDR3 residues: CASSPGISGEQYF. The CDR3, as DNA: TGTGCCAGCAGCCCTGGGATTTCGGGGGAGCAGTACTTC.

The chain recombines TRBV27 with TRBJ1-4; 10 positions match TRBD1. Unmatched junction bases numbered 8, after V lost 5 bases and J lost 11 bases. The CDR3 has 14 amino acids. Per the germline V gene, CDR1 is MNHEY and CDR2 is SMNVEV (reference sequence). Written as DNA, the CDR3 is TGTGCCAGCAGTCTGCGACAGGGGGCGAGTAAACTGTTTTTT. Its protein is CASSLRQGASKLFF.

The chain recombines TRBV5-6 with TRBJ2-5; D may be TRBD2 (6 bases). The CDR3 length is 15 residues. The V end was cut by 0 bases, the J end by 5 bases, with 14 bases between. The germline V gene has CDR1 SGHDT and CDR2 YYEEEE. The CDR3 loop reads CASSLASGGRETQYF. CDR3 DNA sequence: TGTGCCAGCAGCTTGGCCAGTGGAGGGAGGGAGACCCAGTACTTC.

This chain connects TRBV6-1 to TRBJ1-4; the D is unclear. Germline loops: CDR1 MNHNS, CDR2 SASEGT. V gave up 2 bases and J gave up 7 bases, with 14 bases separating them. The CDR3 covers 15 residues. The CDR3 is CASSESRGRSEKLFF. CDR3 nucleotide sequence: TGTGCCAGCAGTGAAAGTCGGGGAAGGTCTGAAAAACTGTTTTTT.

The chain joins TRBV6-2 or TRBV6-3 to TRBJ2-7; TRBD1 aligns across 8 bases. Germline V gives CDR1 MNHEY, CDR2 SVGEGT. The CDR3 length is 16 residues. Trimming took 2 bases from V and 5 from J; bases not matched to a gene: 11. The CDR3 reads CASSYHNRDRINEQYF. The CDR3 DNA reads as TGTGCCAGCAGTTACCATAACCGGGACAGGATCAACGAGCAGTACTTC.

This CDR3 reads CASSQARGGSHEQYF. In DNA, the CDR3 is TGTGCCAGCAGCCAGGCGCGGGGGGGATCCCACGAGCAGTACTTC. The chain combines TRBV9 with TRBJ2-7; TRBD2 agrees at 9 bases. Trimming took 4 bases from V and 5 from J; bases not matched to a gene: 10. The CDR3 has 15 amino acids. The V gene's germline CDR1 is SGDLS and CDR2 YYNGEE.

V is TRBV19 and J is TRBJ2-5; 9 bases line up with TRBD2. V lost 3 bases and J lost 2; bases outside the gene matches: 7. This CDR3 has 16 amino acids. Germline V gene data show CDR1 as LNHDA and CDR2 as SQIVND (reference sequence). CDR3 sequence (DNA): TGTGCCAGTAGTATTGATTGGCGGGGGGGACAAGAGACCCAGTACTTC. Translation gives CASSIDWRGGQETQYF.

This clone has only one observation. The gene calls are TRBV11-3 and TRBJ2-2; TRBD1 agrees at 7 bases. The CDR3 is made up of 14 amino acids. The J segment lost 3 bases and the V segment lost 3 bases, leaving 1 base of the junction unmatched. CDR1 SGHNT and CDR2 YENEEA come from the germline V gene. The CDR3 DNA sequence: TGTGCCAGCAGCTTGACAGGGTACACCGGGGAGCTGTTTTTT. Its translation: CASSLTGYTGELFF.

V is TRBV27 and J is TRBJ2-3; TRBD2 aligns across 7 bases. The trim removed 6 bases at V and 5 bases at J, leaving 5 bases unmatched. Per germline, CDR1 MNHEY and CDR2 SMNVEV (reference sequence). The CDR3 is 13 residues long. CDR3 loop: CASSRGVRDTQYF. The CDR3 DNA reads TGTGCCAGCAGCCGGGGGGTCAGAGATACGCAGTATTTT.

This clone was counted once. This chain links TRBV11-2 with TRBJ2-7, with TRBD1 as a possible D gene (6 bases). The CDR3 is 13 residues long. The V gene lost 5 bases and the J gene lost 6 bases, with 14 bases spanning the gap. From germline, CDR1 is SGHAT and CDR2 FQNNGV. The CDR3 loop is CASSPNQGSEQYF. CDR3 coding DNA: TGTGCCAGCAGCCCAAATCAGGGGAGCGAGCAGTACTTC.

The CDR3 region is CASSYRAGWETQYF. The DNA for the CDR3 is TGTGCCAGCAGTTACAGGGCAGGGTGGGAGACCCAGTACTTC. The chain uses TRBV6-5 and TRBJ2-5; possible D gene TRBD1, 5 bases. The CDR3 extends over 14 amino acids. Germline loops: CDR1 MNHEY, CDR2 SVGAGI. V gave up 2 bases and J gave up 5 bases, with 12 bases separating them.

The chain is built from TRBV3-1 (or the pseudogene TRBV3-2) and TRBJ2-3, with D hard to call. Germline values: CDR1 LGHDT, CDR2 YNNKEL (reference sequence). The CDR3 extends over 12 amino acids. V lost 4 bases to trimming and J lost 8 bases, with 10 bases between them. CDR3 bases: TGTGCCAGCAGCCCCTACTCGGGTACGCAGTATTTT. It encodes CASSPYSGTQYF.